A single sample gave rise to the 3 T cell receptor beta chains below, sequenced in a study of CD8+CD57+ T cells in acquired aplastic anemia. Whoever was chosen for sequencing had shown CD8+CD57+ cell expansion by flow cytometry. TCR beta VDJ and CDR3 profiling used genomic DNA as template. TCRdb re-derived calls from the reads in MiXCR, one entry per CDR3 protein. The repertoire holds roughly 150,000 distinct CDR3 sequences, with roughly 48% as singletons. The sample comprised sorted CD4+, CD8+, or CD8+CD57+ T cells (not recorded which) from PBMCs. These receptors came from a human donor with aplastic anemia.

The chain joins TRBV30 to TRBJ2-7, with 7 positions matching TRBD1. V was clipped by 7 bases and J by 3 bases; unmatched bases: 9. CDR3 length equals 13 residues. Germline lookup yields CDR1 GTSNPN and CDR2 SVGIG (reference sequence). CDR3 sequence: CAYSGQQVYEQYF. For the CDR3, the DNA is TGTGCCTATTCGGGACAGCAAGTCTACGAGCAGTACTTC. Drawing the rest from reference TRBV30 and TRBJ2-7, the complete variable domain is SQTIHQWPATLVQPVGSPLSLECTVEGTSNPNLYWYRQAAGRGLQLLFYSVGIGQISSEVPQNLSASRPQDRQFILSSKKLLLSDSGFYLCAYSGQQVYEQYFGPGTRLTVT.

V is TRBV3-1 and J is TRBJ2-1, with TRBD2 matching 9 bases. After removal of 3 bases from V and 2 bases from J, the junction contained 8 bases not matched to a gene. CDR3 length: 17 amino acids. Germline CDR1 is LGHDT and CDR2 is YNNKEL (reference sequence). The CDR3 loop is CASSHFRTSAAYNEQFF. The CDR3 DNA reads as TGTGCCAGCAGCCATTTCAGGACTAGCGCCGCCTACAATGAGCAGTTCTTC.

The CDR3 coding sequence is TGTGCCACCTCGCTAGCGAGAGACGGGGAGCTGTTTTTT. Translation gives CATSLARDGELFF. The rearrangement uses TRBV2 and TRBJ2-2, with D possibly being TRBD2 (6 bases). The CDR3 contains 13 residues. In germline, CDR1 is SNHLY, CDR2 FYNNEI. The germline V and J ends were trimmed by 10 bases and 7 bases, with 16 bases remaining between them.